This T cell receptor beta chain comes out of a study of identical twins. A single record per CDR3 protein comes from TCRdb applying MiXCR to the 5' RACE reads. The sample carries roughly 480,000 distinct CDR3 sequences, about 24% recorded once. These same data were also listed under a study on T cells expressing NK-cell markers.

What was sequenced was CD4+ T cells sorted from blood. This TCR was sampled from a woman aged 18-29 years in good health.

The chain's CDR3 is CASRPLGGETQYF. Here the CDR3 DNA reads TGTGCCAGCAGGCCCCTAGGGGGAGAGACCCAGTACTTC. V gene TRBV2 combines with J gene TRBJ2-5; tentative D call: TRBD1 (6 bases). The CDR3 covers 13 residues. V lost 6 bases to trimming and J lost 4 bases, with 12 bases between them. Germline CDR1 and CDR2: SNHLY and FYNNEI. The full variable domain, its missing parts supplied by reference TRBV2 and TRBJ2-5, is EPEVTQTPSHQVTQMGQEVILRCVPISNHLYFYWYRQILGQKVEFLVSFYNNEISEKSEIFDDQFSVERPDGSNFTLKIRSTKLEDSAMYFCASRPLGGETQYFGPGTRLLVL.